This entry describes one T cell receptor (beta chain). Its specificity is unknown. This specimen comes from a study of shared clonotypes between healthy human individuals. Study observations and caveats: The low donor count limited represented genetic and exposure-history diversity.

As originally analysed: With immunoSEQ giving junction-only sequences and no quality scores, filtering differed. Assay used: immunoSEQ multiplex PCR; TCRdb lists only in-frame clones, some missing. V, J and clone size were drawn from that table, and D and trimming were deduced from the DNA. The top ten clones hold over 0.12% of a sample with about 2.4 million clones, around 94% of them seen once. Germline CDR1 and CDR2: SGHAT and FQNNGV. The CDR3 has 15 amino acids. The trim removed 1 base at V and 5 bases at J, leaving 6 bases unmatched. Every donor, a Caucasian adult, lived in Nashville, Tennessee. A CD45RA+ naive subset and a CD45RA-negative memory subset were split from CD4+ cells.

The TCR comes from a man aged 18 to 29 in good health. The specimen sequenced was naive CD4+ T cells sorted from blood. Described subset: CD45RA+ positively selected. The genes are TRBV11-2 and TRBJ2-5; 8 nucleotides agree with TRBD2. CDR3 protein: CASSLAHRGGETQYF. The CDR3 DNA sequence: TGTGCCAGCAGCTTAGCCCACCGGGGGGGGGAGACCCAGTACTTC.